This entry describes one TCR beta chain. The entry originates in a study of response to subunit inactivated influenza vaccine. V was shortened by 0 bases and J by 0 bases, with 12 bases between the two germline ends. This CDR3 has 16 amino acids. The germline gives CDR1 SGHRS, CDR2 YFSETQ. TCRdb re-analysed the RT-PCR reads in MiXCR, keeping a single row per CDR3 protein. This repertoire shows more than 450,000 distinct CDR3 sequences, 10% to 12% found once; its top ten account for 9.5% to 11%. The same specimen was also included in a second study, on T cells expressing NK-cell markers. Turning to that study: cDNA encoding TCR beta was synthesized via 5'RACE template switching incorporating UMIs. The CD3+CD56-NKG2C+ fraction of a few donors was also led by these clonotypes.

The clonotype comes from a man aged 50 to 60 who received an inactivated influenza vaccine. Sequenced material: PBMCs from blood, taken on the day of vaccination. The V call is TRBV5-1, the J call TRBJ1-2; no clear D. CDR3 sequence (DNA): TGCGCCAGCAGCTTGGCCCCCCGTCTGACTAACTATGGCTACACCTTC. Its protein product is CASSLAPRLTNYGYTF.